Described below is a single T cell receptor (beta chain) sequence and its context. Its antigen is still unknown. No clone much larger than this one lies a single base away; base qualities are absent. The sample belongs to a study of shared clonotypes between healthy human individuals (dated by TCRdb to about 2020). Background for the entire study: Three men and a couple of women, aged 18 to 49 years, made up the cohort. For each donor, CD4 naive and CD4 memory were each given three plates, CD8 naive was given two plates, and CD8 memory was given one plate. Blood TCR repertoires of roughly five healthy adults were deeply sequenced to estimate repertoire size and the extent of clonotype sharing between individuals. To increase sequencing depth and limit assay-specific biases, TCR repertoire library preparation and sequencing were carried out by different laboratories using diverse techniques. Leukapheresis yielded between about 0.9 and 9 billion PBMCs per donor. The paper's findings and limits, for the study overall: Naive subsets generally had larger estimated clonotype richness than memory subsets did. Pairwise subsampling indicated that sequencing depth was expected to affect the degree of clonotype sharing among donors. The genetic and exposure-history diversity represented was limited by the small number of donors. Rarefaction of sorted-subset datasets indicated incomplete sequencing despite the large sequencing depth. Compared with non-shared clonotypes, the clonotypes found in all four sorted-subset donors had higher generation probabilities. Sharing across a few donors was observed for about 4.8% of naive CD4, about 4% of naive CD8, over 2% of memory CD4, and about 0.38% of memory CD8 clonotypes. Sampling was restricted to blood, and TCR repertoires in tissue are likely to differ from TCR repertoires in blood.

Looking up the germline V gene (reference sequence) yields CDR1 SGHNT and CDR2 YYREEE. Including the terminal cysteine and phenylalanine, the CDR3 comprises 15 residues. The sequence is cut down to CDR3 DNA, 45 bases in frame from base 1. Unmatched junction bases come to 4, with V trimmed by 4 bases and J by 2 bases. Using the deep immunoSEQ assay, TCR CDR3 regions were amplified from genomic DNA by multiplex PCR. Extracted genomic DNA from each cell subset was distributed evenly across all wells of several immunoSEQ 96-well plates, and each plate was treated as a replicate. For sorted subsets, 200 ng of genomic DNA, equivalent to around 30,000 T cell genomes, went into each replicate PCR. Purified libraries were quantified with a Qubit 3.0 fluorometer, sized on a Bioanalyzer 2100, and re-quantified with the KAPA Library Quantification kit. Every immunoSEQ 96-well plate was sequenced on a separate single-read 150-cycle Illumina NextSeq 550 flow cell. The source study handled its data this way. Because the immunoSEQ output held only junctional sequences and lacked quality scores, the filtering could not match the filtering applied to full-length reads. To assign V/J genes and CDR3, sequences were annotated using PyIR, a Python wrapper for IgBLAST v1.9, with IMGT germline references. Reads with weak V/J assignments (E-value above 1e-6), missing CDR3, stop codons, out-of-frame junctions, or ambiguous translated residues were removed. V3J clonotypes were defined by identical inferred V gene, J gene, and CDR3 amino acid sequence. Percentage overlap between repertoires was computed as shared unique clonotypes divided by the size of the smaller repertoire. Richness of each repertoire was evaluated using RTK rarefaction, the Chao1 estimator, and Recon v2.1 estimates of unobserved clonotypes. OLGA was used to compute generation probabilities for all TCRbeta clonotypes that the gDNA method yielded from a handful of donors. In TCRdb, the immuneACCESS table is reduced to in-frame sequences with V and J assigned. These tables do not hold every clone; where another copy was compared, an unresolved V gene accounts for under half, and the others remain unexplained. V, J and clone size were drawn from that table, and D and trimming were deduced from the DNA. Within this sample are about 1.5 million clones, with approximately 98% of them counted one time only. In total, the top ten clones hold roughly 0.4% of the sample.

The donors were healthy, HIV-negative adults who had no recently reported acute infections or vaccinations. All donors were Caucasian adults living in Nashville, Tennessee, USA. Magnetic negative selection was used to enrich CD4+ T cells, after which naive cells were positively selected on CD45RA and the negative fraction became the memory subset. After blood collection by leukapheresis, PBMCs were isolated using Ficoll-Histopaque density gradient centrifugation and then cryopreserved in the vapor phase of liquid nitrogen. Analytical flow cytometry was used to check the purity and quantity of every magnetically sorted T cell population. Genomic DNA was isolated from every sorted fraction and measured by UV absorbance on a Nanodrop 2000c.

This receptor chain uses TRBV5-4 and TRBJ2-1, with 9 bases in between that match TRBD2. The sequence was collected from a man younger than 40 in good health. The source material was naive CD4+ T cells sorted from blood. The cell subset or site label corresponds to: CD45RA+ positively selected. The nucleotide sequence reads TGTGCCAGCAGCAAAGCGGGAGGTGCCTACAATGAGCAGTTCTTC. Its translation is CASSKAGGAYNEQFF. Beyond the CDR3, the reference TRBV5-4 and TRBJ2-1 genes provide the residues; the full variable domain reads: ETGVTQSPTHLIKTRGQQVTLRCSSQSGHNTVSWYQQALGQGPQFIFQYYREEENGRGNFPPRFSGLQFPNYSSELNVNALELDDSALYLCASSKAGGAYNEQFFGPGTRLTVL.